Given below is one TCR beta chain in context. The antigen is undetermined. Recipients boosted at about 4 weeks or about 12 weeks are pooled. Generated by immunoSEQ multiplex PCR, the TCRdb table keeps only in-frame clones and is missing some. The table has about 180,000 clones, almost 90% seen once. This specimen belongs to a study of T cell responses to AZD1222 COVID-19 vaccine. Study-wide results and limits: Vaccine-related CD4 TCRs covered spike, predominating at 160-218 and 743-854. No day 14 peak samples; only post-peak repertoires were characterized.

This receptor was identified in an adult who received the AZD1222 COVID-19 vaccine. This material consisted of peripheral blood, taken 28 days after the second AZD1222 dose.

The chain's CDR3 is CASSFTGQETQYF. In DNA, the CDR3 is TGTGCCAGCAGTTTTACGGGGCAAGAGACCCAGTACTTC. This chain uses TRBV12-3 or TRBV12-4 with TRBJ2-5, with D tentatively TRBD2 (5 bases). The CDR3 spans 13 residues. Trimming stripped 3 bases from V and 2 bases from J, with 7 bases between.